The entry below gives a single T cell receptor (beta chain) sequence along with its context. This sample is part of a study of blood T cell repertoires in COVID-19. Study-level background: Samples of COVID-19 (acute and convalescent) were obtained from the United States, Italy and Spain.

The assay was immunoSEQ multiplex PCR, and TCRdb's table has in-frame clones only and misses some. The sample gives 14,000 or so clones, about 90% of which show up once; over 8% is in the top ten. The germline V gene has CDR1 SNHLY and CDR2 FYNNEI. The V end lost 7 bases, the J end lost 0 bases, and 6 bases lay between the germline ends. This CDR3 comprises 12 residues. The source material was peripheral blood. This sequence joins TRBV2 and TRBJ2-5; D not resolved. The clonotype originates from a human donor in a cohort sampled during active COVID-19. The CDR3 region is CASTRDQETQYF. In DNA form, the CDR3 reads TGTGCCAGCACCCGGGACCAAGAGACCCAGTACTTC. Filled out from reference TRBV2 and TRBJ2-5, the complete variable domain reads EPEVTQTPSHQVTQMGQEVILRCVPISNHLYFYWYRQILGQKVEFLVSFYNNEISEKSEIFDDQFSVERPDGSNFTLKIRSTKLEDSAMYFCASTRDQETQYFGPGTRLLVL.